These 15 T cell receptor beta chains share one sample of origin, sequenced in a study of a mutant IDH1 vaccine in newly diagnosed glioma. Data came from immunoSEQ multiplex PCR; TCRdb stores just in-frame clones and leaves some out. The sample has about 24,000 clones; approximately 90% are singletons. Time point indicated: baseline, week 1 (first vaccination visit). Treatment denoted: pre-vaccination baseline after standard-of-care therapy. The sample in question was PBMCs, obtained from a glioma patient treated with radiotherapy, temozolomide or both. The receptors come from a man in his thirties or forties with glioma.

This clone is a singleton in its sample. The rearrangement joins TRBV5-6 to TRBJ1-6; tentatively, D is TRBD1 (5 bases). Germline values: CDR1 SGHDT, CDR2 YYEEEE. The V gene lost 0 bases and the J gene lost 8 bases, with 12 bases spanning the gap. The CDR3 is made up of 15 amino acids. CDR3 sequence reads: CASSLGQGSDSPLHF. CDR3 nucleotide sequence: TGTGCCAGCAGCTTGGGGCAGGGTTCGGATTCACCCCTCCACTTT.

This sequence joins TRBV9 and TRBJ1-5, with 8 nucleotides matching TRBD1. The V gene end was trimmed by 4 bases and the J gene end by 5 bases; junction bases not matched to a gene: 5. The germline V gene has CDR1 SGDLS and CDR2 YYNGEE. This CDR3 comprises 14 residues. CDR3 sequence reads: CASSSSGGYQPQHF. In nucleotides, the CDR3 is TGTGCCAGCAGCAGTTCAGGGGGCTATCAGCCCCAGCATTTT.

The rearrangement links TRBV21-1 to TRBJ2-1; the table's D call, TRBD2, was not checked against the DNA. TRBV21-1 is a pseudogene segment. The CDR3 is 19 residues long. The DNA for the CDR3 is TGTGCCAGCAGCTCCCCGGGACTAGCGGATACGAGCTCCTACAATGAGCAGTTCTTC. It specifies CASSSPGLADTSSYNEQFF.

The chain's CDR3 is CASSFQGGPRADTQYF. CDR3 in DNA: TGCGCCAGCAGCTTCCAGGGGGGCCCCCGCGCAGATACGCAGTATTTT. This chain links TRBV4-1 with TRBJ2-3, with TRBD1 as a possible D gene (7 bases). V lost 5 bases to trimming and J lost 4 bases, with 19 bases between them. The CDR3 has 16 amino acids. Germline V gene lookup returns CDR1 MGHRA and CDR2 YSYEKL.

The CDR3 is CASSSSDRGSVETQYF. Here the CDR3 DNA reads TGTGCCAGCAGCTCGTCGGACAGGGGGTCTGTAGAGACCCAGTACTTC. J is TRBJ2-5 and V is TRBV5-4; 10 nucleotides agree with TRBD1. From germline, CDR1 is SGHNT and CDR2 YYREEE (reference sequence). Trimming at V came to 3 bases and at J to 4 bases, leaving 9 bases not matched to a gene. CDR3 length: 16 residues.

V and J are TRBV27 and TRBJ2-7, with D perhaps TRBD1 (5 bases). The CDR3 totals 14 residues. The germline V and J ends were trimmed by 6 bases and 5 bases, with 17 bases remaining between them. Germline lookup yields CDR1 MNHEY and CDR2 SMNVEV (reference sequence). The CDR3 protein is CASSPRPPRDEQYF. CDR3 DNA sequence: TGTGCCAGCAGCCCCAGGCCCCCCAGGGACGAGCAGTACTTC.

J is TRBJ1-3 and V is TRBV10-2, with D possibly matching TRBD1 (6 bases). The CDR3 is 16 residues long. V lost 4 bases to trimming and J lost 13 bases, with 26 bases between them. Per germline, CDR1 WSHSY and CDR2 SAAADI. The CDR3 loop is CASSALNRLVETGIYF. The CDR3 DNA sequence: TGCGCCAGCAGTGCCCTAAACAGGCTGGTGGAAACAGGGATATATTTT.

The chain links TRBV4-1 to TRBJ1-4, with D unclear. From germline, CDR1 is MGHRA and CDR2 YSYEKL. This CDR3 has 14 residues. V was cut by 6 bases and J by 8 bases, with 16 bases left in between. CDR3 in amino acids: CASRSRREEEKLFF. Here the CDR3 DNA reads TGCGCCAGCAGATCGAGGAGGGAGGAGGAAAAACTGTTTTTT.

The CDR3 spells CASRRGTPTNEKLFF. CDR3 DNA sequence: TGTGCCAGCAGGCGCGGGACACCAACTAATGAAAAACTGTTTTTT. The chain combines TRBV7-9 with TRBJ1-4; a weak D match, TRBD1 (6 bases). The CDR3 has 15 residues. Per germline, CDR1 SEHNR and CDR2 FQNEAQ (reference sequence). The V end was cut by 6 bases, the J end by 0 bases, with 11 bases between.

The rearrangement links TRBV15 to TRBJ1-1; 11 bases are a match to TRBD1. The length of the CDR3 is 14 residues. The V gene's germline CDR1 is LNHNV and CDR2 YYDKDF (reference sequence). J was trimmed by 5 bases and V by 6 bases; bases with no gene match: 5. CDR3 residues: CATRPGTGGTEAFF. CDR3 bases: TGTGCCACCAGACCTGGGACAGGGGGGACTGAAGCTTTCTTT.

V is TRBV6-4 and J is TRBJ2-2; no clear D. V lost 2 bases and J 4 bases, leaving 5 bases between the germline ends. From germline, CDR1 is MRHNA and CDR2 SNTAGT. The CDR3 totals 13 residues. The CDR3 region has the DNA TGTGCCAGCAGTGACCCGCCCACCGGGGAGCTGTTTTTT. It translates to CASSDPPTGELFF.

The chain employs TRBV9 and TRBJ1-3; D may be TRBD1 (5 bases). The CDR3 spans 15 residues. Trimming cost V 4 bases and J 2 bases, with 13 bases left between them. The germline gives CDR1 SGDLS, CDR2 YYNGEE. CDR3 sequence: CASSISRETGNTIYF. Written as DNA, the CDR3 is TGTGCCAGCAGCATTAGCAGGGAAACTGGAAACACCATATATTTT.

On this clone: One junction end disagrees with the germline gene, perhaps due to a read error. Other DNA sequences in this sample translate to the same CDR3. The rearrangement joins TRBV4-1 to TRBJ2-5; 10 bases agree with TRBD1. The CDR3 consists of 15 residues. Per germline, CDR1 MGHRA and CDR2 YSYEKL. The CDR3 bases are TGTGCCAGCAGCCAAGTCGGGACAGGGGCAGAGACCCAGTACTTC. This sequence encodes CASSQVGTGAETQYF.

This chain uses TRBV7-8 with TRBJ2-1; D possibly corresponds to TRBD1 (6 bases). There are 15 residues in the CDR3. Germline CDR1 reads SGHVS; CDR2 reads FQNEAQ. The germline V and J ends were trimmed by 5 bases and 0 bases, with 11 bases remaining between them. This chain's CDR3 is CASSLDRSSYNEQFF. DNA of the CDR3: TGTGCCAGCAGCCTTGACAGGAGCTCCTACAATGAGCAGTTCTTC.

The V call is TRBV19, the J call TRBJ1-5, with D perhaps matching TRBD1 (6 bases). Germline loops: CDR1 LNHDA, CDR2 SQIVND (reference sequence). The CDR3 consists of 15 residues. V was cut by 3 bases and J by 7 bases, with 16 bases left in between. This CDR3 reads CASSISGVTGQPQHF. DNA for the CDR3: TGTGCCAGTAGTATCTCCGGGGTCACAGGGCAGCCCCAGCATTTT.